Listed below are T cell receptor beta chains from one sample, sequenced in a study of post-analysis software for immune sequencing data. Using its own MiXCR run on the PCR reads, TCRdb lists one record per CDR3 protein. The table includes around 250,000 distinct CDR3 sequences, 36% detected once. Sequencing was done on a sample of blood. These receptors were obtained from a girl under 18 with multiple sclerosis. Both conserved end residues are part of each CDR3. A clone size is listed for some rows: how often the clone was seen (once, few, many), or a class if it is expanded.

clone size: once
J gene: TRBJ2-3
V gene: TRBV20-1
CDR3 length: 14
CDR3 protein: CSASGISSVDTQYF

clone size: many
J gene: TRBJ2-5
V gene: TRBV20-1
CDR3 length: 13
CDR3 protein: CSARDGRRGTQYF

clone size: many
J gene: TRBJ2-1
V gene: TRBV6-4
CDR3 length: 12
CDR3 protein: CASSGYGDVQFF

clone size: many
J gene: TRBJ2-1
V gene: TRBV14
CDR3 length: 17
CDR3 protein: CASSQIRDRGPYNEQFF

clone size: many
J gene: TRBJ1-4
V gene: TRBV13
CDR3 length: 12
CDR3 protein: CASSLVGEKLFF

clone size: many
J gene: TRBJ2-3
V gene: TRBV6-5
CDR3 length: 11
CDR3 protein: CASRTRDTQYF

clone size: many
J gene: TRBJ2-5
V gene: TRBV24-1
CDR3 length: 16
CDR3 protein: CATSEPTGGQQETQYF

clone size: many
J gene: TRBJ1-2
V gene: TRBV20-1
CDR3 length: 13
CDR3 protein: CSASFGKFLGYTF

clone size: many
J gene: TRBJ2-6
V gene: TRBV20-1
CDR3 length: 16
CDR3 protein: CSASQGGLFGANVLTF

clone size: .
J gene: TRBJ2-3
V gene: TRBV5-1
CDR3 length: 15
CDR3 protein: CASSLAGRGMDTQYF

clone size: .
J gene: TRBJ2-3
V gene: TRBV7-2
CDR3 length: 14
CDR3 protein: CASRGLALSDTQYF

clone size: .
J gene: TRBJ2-7
V gene: TRBV12-3/TRBV12-4
CDR3 length: 14
CDR3 protein: CASTGDRGSYEQYF

clone size: .
J gene: TRBJ2-7
V gene: TRBV11-3
CDR3 length: 16
CDR3 protein: CASSPYLSGTPNEQYF

clone size: many
J gene: TRBJ2-5
V gene: TRBV20-1
CDR3 length: 11
CDR3 protein: CSARQQETQYF

clone size: .
J gene: TRBJ2-7
V gene: TRBV6-6
CDR3 length: 14
CDR3 protein: CVQHLGNGSYEQYF

clone size: many
J gene: TRBJ1-1
V gene: TRBV12-3/TRBV12-4
CDR3 length: 14
CDR3 protein: CASSKAREGAEAFF

clone size: .
J gene: TRBJ2-7
V gene: TRBV20-1
CDR3 length: 13
CDR3 protein: CSVHTGSSYEQYF

clone size: many
J gene: TRBJ2-1
V gene: TRBV5-1
CDR3 length: 15
CDR3 protein: CASSDRLRAYNEQFF

clone size: .
J gene: TRBJ2-1
V gene: TRBV7-2
CDR3 length: 15
CDR3 protein: CASSNQGGAYNEQFF

clone size: .
J gene: TRBJ1-1
V gene: TRBV5-1
CDR3 length: 12
CDR3 protein: CASSLDGQEAFF

clone size: few
J gene: TRBJ1-2
V gene: TRBV7-9
CDR3 length: 12
CDR3 protein: CASSADSYGYTF

clone size: many
J gene: TRBJ1-2
V gene: TRBV10-2
CDR3 length: 12
CDR3 protein: CASARDSYGYTF

clone size: .
J gene: TRBJ2-1
V gene: TRBV2
CDR3 length: 18
CDR3 protein: CASSEFGFPSGFYNEQFF

clone size: .
J gene: TRBJ2-1
V gene: TRBV5-1
CDR3 length: 14
CDR3 protein: CATSTGQGRNGQFF

clone size: many
J gene: TRBJ2-3
V gene: TRBV5-1
CDR3 length: 16
CDR3 protein: CASRAPGDYMTDTQYF

clone size: .
J gene: TRBJ2-2
V gene: TRBV20-1
CDR3 length: 15
CDR3 protein: CSAGERAGESGELFF

clone size: .
J gene: TRBJ2-3
V gene: TRBV12-3/TRBV12-4
CDR3 length: 15
CDR3 protein: CASSLEDRGTDMQYF

clone size: many
J gene: TRBJ2-5
V gene: TRBV15
CDR3 length: 14
CDR3 protein: CATSRGQGRETQYF

clone size: many
J gene: TRBJ1-2
V gene: TRBV5-1
CDR3 length: 15
CDR3 protein: CASSQGLGANYGYTF

clone size: .
J gene: TRBJ1-5
V gene: TRBV5-1
CDR3 length: 16
CDR3 protein: CASSVGGSHSNQPQHF

clone size: .
J gene: TRBJ1-1
V gene: TRBV12-3/TRBV12-4
CDR3 length: 13
CDR3 protein: CASSYRVNTEAFF

clone size: many
J gene: TRBJ2-1
V gene: TRBV5-1
CDR3 length: 17
CDR3 protein: CASSLGLAGSSYNEQFF

clone size: .
J gene: TRBJ2-1
V gene: TRBV4-1
CDR3 length: 17
CDR3 protein: CASSQVAAGGLGNEQFF

clone size: once
J gene: TRBJ1-6
V gene: TRBV12-3/TRBV12-4
CDR3 length: 14
CDR3 protein: CASSLGTGVSPPHF

clone size: .
J gene: TRBJ2-1
V gene: TRBV5-1
CDR3 length: 17
CDR3 protein: CASSLASAGALYNEQFF

clone size: many
J gene: TRBJ1-6
V gene: TRBV5-1
CDR3 length: 15
CDR3 protein: CASSLISGENSPLHF

clone size: many
J gene: TRBJ1-2
V gene: TRBV3-1
CDR3 length: 16
CDR3 protein: CASSQAGQGTYYGYTF

clone size: many
J gene: TRBJ1-1
V gene: TRBV5-1
CDR3 length: 15
CDR3 protein: CASSLGQGKITEAFF

clone size: once
J gene: TRBJ2-1
V gene: TRBV7-3
CDR3 length: 15
CDR3 protein: CASSLGGVGHNEQFF

clone size: few
J gene: TRBJ2-2
V gene: TRBV5-6
CDR3 length: 14
CDR3 protein: CAGGRTGRSGELFF

clone size: few
J gene: TRBJ1-5
V gene: TRBV7-9
CDR3 length: 17
CDR3 protein: CASERWAGDGRSQPQHF

clone size: .
J gene: TRBJ2-2
V gene: TRBV2
CDR3 length: 14
CDR3 protein: CASSDVVDTGELFF

clone size: .
J gene: TRBJ2-3
V gene: TRBV6-5
CDR3 length: 14
CDR3 protein: CATRTGGLADTQYF

clone size: few
J gene: TRBJ2-3
V gene: TRBV5-1
CDR3 length: 16
CDR3 protein: CASSLEGWAPTDTQYF

clone size: .
J gene: TRBJ2-3
V gene: TRBV12-3/TRBV12-4
CDR3 length: 14
CDR3 protein: CASSWASGTDTQYF

clone size: many
J gene: TRBJ1-2
V gene: TRBV6-2/TRBV6-3
CDR3 length: 17
CDR3 protein: CASTPLSDRRANYGYTF

clone size: .
J gene: TRBJ2-3
V gene: TRBV12-3/TRBV12-4
CDR3 length: 12
CDR3 protein: CASRLSADAQYF

clone size: .
J gene: TRBJ2-3
V gene: TRBV12-3/TRBV12-4
CDR3 length: 18
CDR3 protein: CASRPRTSGGSSADTQYF

clone size: few
J gene: TRBJ1-1
V gene: TRBV11-2
CDR3 length: 14
CDR3 protein: CASSLRNSLLDAFF

clone size: many
J gene: TRBJ1-2
V gene: TRBV3-1
CDR3 length: 12
CDR3 protein: CASSQDRGGYTF